This T cell receptor beta chain was profiled in a study of T cells in Graves' hyperthyroidism and ophthalmopathy. Notes on this clonotype: Its antigen is not known.

The diagnoses drew upon clinical symptoms, serum thyroxine and TRAb, thyroid ultrasound and orbital computed tomography. The CDR3 has 14 amino acids. V was cut by 2 bases and J by 2 bases, with 11 bases left in between. Germline V gene lookup returns CDR1 SGHKS and CDR2 YYEKEE (reference sequence). Amplified TCR beta CDR3 regions came from RNA transcripts. The HTBI set primed first-round TCR CDR3 RT-PCR. Each CDR3 protein is one row after TCRdb ran MiXCR on the multiplex PCR reads. The sample lists a few hundred thousand distinct CDR3 sequences; 15% were seen once. General study points: Most thyroid clonotypes expanded above 0.001 were also detected in blood.

This TCR was recovered from a woman in her sixties or seventies with Graves' ophthalmopathy. The sequenced sample consisted of blood. This rearrangement joins TRBV5-5 to TRBJ2-7; D unclear. The CDR3 bases are TGTGCCAGCAGCTTTTACTCTGCCACCTACGAGCAGTACTTC. It translates to CASSFYSATYEQYF.